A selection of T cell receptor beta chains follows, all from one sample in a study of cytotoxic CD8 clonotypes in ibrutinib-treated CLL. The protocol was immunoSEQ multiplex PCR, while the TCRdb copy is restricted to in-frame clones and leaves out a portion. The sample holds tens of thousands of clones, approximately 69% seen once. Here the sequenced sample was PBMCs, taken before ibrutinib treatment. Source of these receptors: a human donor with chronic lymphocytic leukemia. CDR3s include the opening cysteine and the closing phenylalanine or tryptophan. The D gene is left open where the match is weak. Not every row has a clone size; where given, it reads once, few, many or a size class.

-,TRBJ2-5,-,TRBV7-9,TGTGCCAGCAGCTTTCTCGAGACCCAGTACTTC,CASSFLETQYF
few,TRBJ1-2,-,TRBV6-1,TGTGCCGGGTACAGGGCGGACTATGGCTACACCTTC,CAGYRADYGYTF
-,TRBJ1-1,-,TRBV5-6,TGTGCCAGCAGCTTCGGGACGAACACTGAAGCTTTCTTT,CASSFGTNTEAFF
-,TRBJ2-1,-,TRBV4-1,TGCGCCAGCAGCCAAGATCACGCAGCGAGCTCCTACAATGAGCAGTTCTTC,CASSQDHAASSYNEQFF
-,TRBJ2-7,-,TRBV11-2,TGTGCCAGCAACCCAGGCTTAAGCGTCTACGAGCAGTACTTC,CASNPGLSVYEQYF
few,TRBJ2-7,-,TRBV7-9,TGTGCCAGCAGCTTGAAGGGGCTCTACGAGCAGTACTTC,CASSLKGLYEQYF
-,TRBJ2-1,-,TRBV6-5,TGTGCCAGCAGGGCCTCCTACAATGAGCAGTTCTTC,CASRASYNEQFF
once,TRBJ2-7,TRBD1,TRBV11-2,TGTGCCAGCAGCCATACAGGGGGCGGATACGAGCAGTACTTC,CASSHTGGGYEQYF
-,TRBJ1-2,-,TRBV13,TGTGCCAGCAGCTTAGTGTTAGGAATCTATAACTATGGCTACACCTTC,CASSLVLGIYNYGYTF
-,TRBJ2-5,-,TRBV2,TGTGCCAGCAGTATACAAGAGACCCAGTACTTC,CASSIQETQYF
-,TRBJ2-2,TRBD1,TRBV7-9,TGTGCCAGCAGCACGCGGACAGGGGCCGGGGAGCTGTTTTTT,CASSTRTGAGELFF
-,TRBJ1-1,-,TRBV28,TGTGCCAGCACCGGGCTGGGGGAGGCTTTCTTT,CASTGLGEAFF
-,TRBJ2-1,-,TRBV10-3,TGTGCCATCAGTGAGGTAACCTACAATGAGCAGTTCTTC,CAISEVTYNEQFF
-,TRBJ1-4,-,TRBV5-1,TGCGCCAGCAGCCCCGGGGGGGATGAAAAACTGTTTTTT,CASSPGGDEKLFF
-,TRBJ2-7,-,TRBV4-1,TGCGCCAGCAGCCAAGGCTTTTCCTACGAGCAGTACTTC,CASSQGFSYEQYF
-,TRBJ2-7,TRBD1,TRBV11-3,TGTGCCAGCAGCTTGGACAGGGGAGCCTACGAGCAGTACTTC,CASSLDRGAYEQYF
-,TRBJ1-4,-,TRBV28,TGTGCCAGCAGGATGAGGCACGGATCCGGAAAACTGTTTTTT,CASRMRHGSGKLFF
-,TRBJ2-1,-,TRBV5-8,TGTGCCAGCAGCTTGCTGACTAACGAGCAGTTCTTC,CASSLLTNEQFF
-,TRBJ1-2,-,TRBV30,TGTGCCTGGATACTCCCTTCGGACTATGGCTACACCTTC,CAWILPSDYGYTF
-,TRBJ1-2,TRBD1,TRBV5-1,TGCGCCAGCAGCCCAAAACCGGGACAGGGAGCAAACTATGGCTACACCTTC,CASSPKPGQGANYGYTF
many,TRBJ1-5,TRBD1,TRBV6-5,TGTGCCAGCTCGTGGGACAGAACTCAGCCCCAGCATTTT,CASSWDRTQPQHF
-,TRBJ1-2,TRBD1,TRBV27,TGTGCCAGCAGGACAGGGGGTAGTGGCTACACCTTC,CASRTGGSGYTF
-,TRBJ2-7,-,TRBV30,TGTGCCTGGACAAATTCCTACGAGCAGTACTTC,CAWTNSYEQYF
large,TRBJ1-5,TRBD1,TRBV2,TGTGCCAGCAGAGACGACAGGGTCCTTCAGCCCCAGCATTTT,CASRDDRVLQPQHF
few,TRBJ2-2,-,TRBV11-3,TGTGCCAGCAGCTTAGCAGCCCTGGAGGACACCGGGGAGCTGTTTTTT,CASSLAALEDTGELFF
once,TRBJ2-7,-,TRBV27,TGTGCCAGCAGTGCGGGACTCCGGCTCCTCTACGAGCAGTACTTC,CASSAGLRLLYEQYF
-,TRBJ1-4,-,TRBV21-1,TGTGCCAGCAGCAAAGAGACAGGGACCTTAGAAAAACTGTTTTTT,CASSKETGTLEKLFF
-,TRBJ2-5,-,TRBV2,TGTGCCAGCACGGGAAGGAGACAAGGGGAGACCCAGTACTTC,CASTGRRQGETQYF